Each of the 20 T cell receptor beta chains below was sequenced from the same sample in a study of beta chain features in type 1 diabetes. The investigators reverse transcribed all of the isolated RNA, so they sequenced expressed TCRB transcripts. Some clones are missing from TCRdb's copy, which holds only in-frame ones; the method was immunoSEQ multiplex PCR. The sample holds roughly 610,000 clones, less than 20% seen once. The source material was naive CD4+ T cells from blood. All receptors derive from a young man in good health.

The rearrangement links TRBV7-6 to TRBJ2-5; no clear D. V was clipped by 4 bases and J by 0 bases, with 0 bases between them. The CDR3 is made up of 11 amino acids. Germline CDR1 is SGHVS and CDR2 is FNYEAQ. The CDR3 loop reads CASSYQETQYF. The CDR3 DNA follows: TGTGCCAGCAGCTACCAAGAGACCCAGTACTTC.

This chain connects TRBV7-2 to TRBJ1-2; D is unresolved. Trimming shortened V by 5 bases and J by 2 bases, and 9 bases separated the two germline ends. CDR1 and CDR2 (germline): SGHTA, FQGNSA. CDR3 length: 13 residues. The CDR3 loop is CASSTRQNYGYTF. CDR3 nucleotide sequence: TGTGCCAGCAGCACCCGGCAAAACTATGGCTACACCTTC.

This clone was seen a few times. The chain uses TRBV19 and TRBJ1-3, with 8 bases matching TRBD1. The CDR3 runs to 13 residues. Trimming cost V 8 bases and J 4 bases; bases outside gene matches: 4. Germline-derived CDR1 and CDR2 are LNHDA and SQIVND (reference sequence). The CDR3 DNA reads TGTGCCAGTGCGGGACAGGCCGGAAACACCATATATTTT. Residues: CASAGQAGNTIYF.

In its sample, this clone was seen a few times. Other DNA variants within this sample encode the same CDR3. This chain connects TRBV29-1 to TRBJ1-5; D might be TRBD1 (5 bases). The germline V gene has CDR1 SQVTM and CDR2 ANQGSEA. The V end was cut by 5 bases, the J end by 0 bases, with 8 bases between. The CDR3 is made up of 13 amino acids. The CDR3 reads CSVQGSSNQPQHF. CDR3 nucleotides: TGCAGCGTTCAGGGATCTAGCAATCAGCCCCAGCATTTT.

This clone was observed a handful of times. The genes are TRBV20-1 and TRBJ2-1; D unresolved. With 5 bases removed from V and 9 bases from J, the gap between germline ends came to 8 bases. Per the germline V gene, CDR1 is DFQATT and CDR2 is SNEGSKA (reference sequence). The CDR3 is 10 residues long. The CDR3 is CSAEVAEQFF. The CDR3 DNA reads as TGCAGTGCTGAGGTAGCTGAGCAGTTCTTC.

The chain combines TRBV7-9 with TRBJ1-1; tentative D call: TRBD1 (6 bases). Germline V lookup: CDR1 SEHNR, CDR2 FQNEAQ (reference sequence). V lost 5 bases and J lost 1, with 20 bases in between. The CDR3 extends over 17 amino acids. CDR3 sequence reads: CASSPMRAQGRNTEAFF. The CDR3 nucleotides are TGTGCCAGCAGCCCTATGAGGGCGCAGGGGAGGAACACTGAAGCTTTCTTT.

The V gene is TRBV5-1, the J gene TRBJ1-2; D call uncertain. CDR1 is SGHRS, CDR2 YFSETQ, per germline. The CDR3 loop spans 15 amino acids. V lost 0 bases, J lost 5 bases, and 14 bases lay in between. The CDR3 reads CASSLASLGSYGYTF. The CDR3, as DNA: TGCGCCAGCAGCTTGGCATCATTAGGGAGTTATGGCTACACCTTC.

The chain couples TRBV7-2 to TRBJ2-6; D uncertain. This CDR3 has 17 residues. Germline CDR1 is SGHTA and CDR2 is FQGNSA. V lost 1 base and J lost 0, with 10 bases in between. The DNA for the CDR3 is TGTGCCAGCAGCTTAGAGTTGGTCTACTCTGGGGCCAACGTCCTGACTTTC. Its translation is CASSLELVYSGANVLTF.

On this clone itself: Different DNA sequences within this sample yield the same CDR3. The chain is built from TRBV11-2 and TRBJ2-4, with a weak D call TRBD2 (6 bases). From germline, CDR1 is SGHAT and CDR2 FQNNGV. This CDR3 has 13 residues. V lost 5 bases, J lost 7 bases, and 12 bases lay in between. The CDR3 spells CASSLGGGNIQYF. The CDR3 nucleotides are TGTGCCAGCAGCCTAGGCGGAGGGAACATTCAGTACTTC.

This clone was counted between two and nine times. This rearrangement joins TRBV2 to TRBJ1-2, with D possibly matching TRBD1 (5 bases). This CDR3 is 14 amino acids long. Trimming took 7 bases from V and 5 from J, leaving 17 bases between them. Per the germline V gene, CDR1 is SNHLY and CDR2 is FYNNEI. CDR3 bases: TGTGCCAGCATGGGTAGGGGTGCGGGGTATGGCTACACCTTC. Its protein product is CASMGRGAGYGYTF. Full variable domain (outside the CDR3, taken from reference TRBV2 and TRBJ1-2): EPEVTQTPSHQVTQMGQEVILRCVPISNHLYFYWYRQILGQKVEFLVSFYNNEISEKSEIFDDQFSVERPDGSNFTLKIRSTKLEDSAMYFCASMGRGAGYGYTFGSGTRLTVV.

This clone was seen a few times. CDR3 nucleotides: TGTGCCAGCGGGTCCCGGGCTAGCGGGAGGGATGAGCAGTTCTTC. Its protein product is CASGSRASGRDEQFF. This chain joins TRBV7-9 and TRBJ2-1; 12 bases line up with TRBD2. Germline CDR1 and CDR2: SEHNR and FQNEAQ (reference sequence). J gave up 8 bases and V 8 bases, and 10 bases lay outside the gene matches. CDR3 length: 15 amino acids.

The gene calls are TRBV28 and TRBJ2-7, with 7 positions matching TRBD1. Germline V gene sequence: CDR1 MDHEN, CDR2 SYDVKM. The CDR3 is made up of 17 amino acids. The V gene end was trimmed by 2 bases and the J gene end by 0 bases; junction bases not matched to a gene: 10. The CDR3 DNA sequence: TGTGCCAGCAGTTTACCGAATGGACAGGAGAGCTCCTACGAGCAGTACTTC. Its translation: CASSLPNGQESSYEQYF.

V usage is TRBV5-1 and J usage is TRBJ2-1, with D tentatively TRBD2 (5 bases). V lost 2 bases and J lost 1, with 13 bases in between. Per the germline V gene, CDR1 is SGHRS and CDR2 is YFSETQ. This CDR3 has 16 residues. DNA for the CDR3: TGCGCCAGCAGCTTCTATCAGGACTCTTCCTACAATGAGCAGTTCTTC. Translated: CASSFYQDSSYNEQFF.

The V and J genes are TRBV5-1 and TRBJ2-1, with D uncertain. With 4 bases removed from V and 4 bases from J, the gap between germline ends came to 9 bases. Germline CDR1 SGHRS, CDR2 YFSETQ. The CDR3 is 13 residues long. The CDR3 loop reads CASSTGPYNEQFF. The CDR3, as DNA: TGCGCCAGCAGCACTGGGCCTTACAATGAGCAGTTCTTC.

In its sample, this clone was seen a few times. The V and J genes are TRBV28 and TRBJ1-2; 12 nucleotides align to TRBD1. From germline, CDR1 is MDHEN and CDR2 SYDVKM. The J segment lost 7 bases and the V segment lost 6 bases, leaving 12 bases of the junction unmatched. The CDR3 consists of 16 residues. The chain's CDR3 is CASSLMGQGASGGYTF. The DNA for the CDR3 is TGTGCCAGCAGCCTTATGGGACAGGGGGCAAGTGGTGGCTACACCTTC.

There are a few counts of this clone. The genes are TRBV19 and TRBJ1-2; D is ambiguous. Trimming cost V 3 bases and J 10 bases, with 9 bases left between them. The CDR3 is made up of 11 amino acids. The germline gives CDR1 LNHDA, CDR2 SQIVND (reference sequence). For the CDR3, the DNA is TGTGCCAGTAGTATTTGGATCCCCTACACCTTC. Protein sequence: CASSIWIPYTF.

The rearrangement uses TRBV7-8 and TRBJ2-5; TRBD1 aligns across 7 bases. The assigned J gene may be wrong: the sequence end matches TRBJ2-7 better. Germline V CDR1 and CDR2: SGHVS, FQNEAQ. This CDR3 has 14 amino acids. The DNA for the CDR3 is TGTGCCAGCAAGGACAGGCTAGTAACCTACGAGCAGTACTTC. Its protein product is CASKDRLVTYEQYF.

This chain uses TRBV4-1 with TRBJ2-3; perhaps TRBD2 as D (6 bases). This CDR3 has 19 amino acids. Germline loops: CDR1 MGHRA, CDR2 YSYEKL. Trimming removed 0 bases at V and 6 bases at J, with 25 bases between. Here the CDR3 reads CASSQENRPSASPLDTQYF. In DNA form, the CDR3 reads TGCGCCAGCAGCCAAGAAAATCGTCCTAGCGCCAGCCCGTTGGATACGCAGTATTTT.

The chain joins TRBV5-1 to TRBJ2-3, with D possibly being TRBD1 (5 bases). Germline V gives CDR1 SGHRS, CDR2 YFSETQ. CDR3 size: 14 residues. V lost 0 bases and J lost 3, with 8 bases in between. The CDR3 reads CASSLADSTDTQYF. The CDR3 region has the DNA TGCGCCAGCAGCTTGGCCGACAGTACAGATACGCAGTATTTT.

This clone was seen a handful of times. The chain combines TRBV27 with TRBJ1-1, with a tentative D call TRBD1 (6 bases). There are 15 residues in the CDR3. V lost 5 bases and J lost 3, with 16 bases in between. Looked up from germline, CDR1 is MNHEY and CDR2 is SMNVEV (reference sequence). DNA for the CDR3: TGTGCCAGCAGTCCGCACAGGGACCTCGACACTGAAGCTTTCTTT. This gives the protein CASSPHRDLDTEAFF.